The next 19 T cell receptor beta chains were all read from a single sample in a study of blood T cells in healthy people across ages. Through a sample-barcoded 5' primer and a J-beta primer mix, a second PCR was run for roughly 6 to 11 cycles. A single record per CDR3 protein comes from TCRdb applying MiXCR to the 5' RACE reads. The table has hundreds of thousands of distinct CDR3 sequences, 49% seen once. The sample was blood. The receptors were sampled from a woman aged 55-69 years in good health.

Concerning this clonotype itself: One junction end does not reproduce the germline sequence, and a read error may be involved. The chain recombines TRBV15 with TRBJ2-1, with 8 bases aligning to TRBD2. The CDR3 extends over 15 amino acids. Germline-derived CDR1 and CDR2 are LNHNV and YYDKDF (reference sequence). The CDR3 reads CATRRSSGVYNGQFF. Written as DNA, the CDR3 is TGTGCCACCAGAAGAAGTAGCGGGGTCTACAATGGGCAGTTCTTC. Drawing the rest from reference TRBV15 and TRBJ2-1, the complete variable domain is DAMVIQNPRYQVTQFGKPVTLSCSQTLNHNVMYWYQQKSSQAPKLLFHYYDKDFNNEADTPDNFQSRRPNTSFCFLDIRSPGLGDTAMYLCATRRSSGVYNGQFFGPGTRLTVL.

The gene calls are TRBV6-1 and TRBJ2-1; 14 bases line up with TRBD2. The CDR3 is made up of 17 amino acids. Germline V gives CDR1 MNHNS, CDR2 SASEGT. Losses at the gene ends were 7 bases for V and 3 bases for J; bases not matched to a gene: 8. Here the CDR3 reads CASTGTSGRGVYNEQFF. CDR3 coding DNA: TGTGCCAGCACCGGGACTAGCGGGAGAGGGGTCTACAATGAGCAGTTCTTC.

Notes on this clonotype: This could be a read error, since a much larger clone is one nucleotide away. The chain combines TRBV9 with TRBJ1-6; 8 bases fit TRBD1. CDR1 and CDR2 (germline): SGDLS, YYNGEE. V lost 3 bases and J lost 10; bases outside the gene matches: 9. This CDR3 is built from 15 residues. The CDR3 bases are TGTGCCAGCAGCGGAGGAGGACAGGGCGGATCACCCCTCCACTTT. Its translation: CASSGGGQGGSPLHF. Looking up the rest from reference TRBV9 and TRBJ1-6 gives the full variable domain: DSGVTQTPKHLITATGQRVTLRCSPRSGDLSVYWYQQSLDQGLQFLIQYYNGEERAKGNILERFSAQQFPDLHSELNLSSLELGDSALYFCASSGGGQGGSPLHFGNGTRLTVT.

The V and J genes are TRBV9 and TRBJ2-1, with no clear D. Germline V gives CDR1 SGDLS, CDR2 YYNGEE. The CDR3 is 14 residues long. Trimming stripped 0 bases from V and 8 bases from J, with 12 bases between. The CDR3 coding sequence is TGTGCCAGCAGCGTAGCACCCAGAACCGATGAGCAGTTCTTC. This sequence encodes CASSVAPRTDEQFF.

CDR3 in DNA: TGCGCCAGCAGCCTATCCCCCGGGGCGACAAGCTATTCACCCCTCCACTTT. It translates to CASSLSPGATSYSPLHF. The chain employs TRBV4-3 and TRBJ1-6, with D perhaps TRBD1 (5 bases). V lost 4 bases to trimming and J lost 8 bases, with 21 bases between them. There are 17 residues in the CDR3. Germline CDR1 is LGHNA and CDR2 is YSLEER.

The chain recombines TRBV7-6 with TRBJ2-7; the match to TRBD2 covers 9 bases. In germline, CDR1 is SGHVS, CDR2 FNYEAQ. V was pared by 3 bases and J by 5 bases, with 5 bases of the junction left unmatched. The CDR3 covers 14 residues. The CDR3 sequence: CASSLTSGINEQYF. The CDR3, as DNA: TGTGCCAGCAGCTTGACTAGCGGTATTAACGAGCAGTACTTC.

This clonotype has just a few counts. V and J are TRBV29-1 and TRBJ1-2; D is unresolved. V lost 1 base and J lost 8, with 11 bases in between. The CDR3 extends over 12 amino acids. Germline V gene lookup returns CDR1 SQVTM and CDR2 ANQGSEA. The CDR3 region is CSVEVGYGGYTF. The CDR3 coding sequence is TGCAGCGTTGAAGTCGGATACGGGGGCTACACCTTC.

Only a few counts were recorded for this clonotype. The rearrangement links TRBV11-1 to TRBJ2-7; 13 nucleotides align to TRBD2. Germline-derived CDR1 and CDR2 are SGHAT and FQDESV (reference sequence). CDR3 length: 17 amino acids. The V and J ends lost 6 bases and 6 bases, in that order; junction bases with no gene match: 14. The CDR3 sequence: CASSPSRTSGRRGEQYF. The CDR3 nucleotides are TGTGCCAGCAGTCCTTCCCGGACTAGCGGGAGAAGAGGCGAGCAGTACTTC.

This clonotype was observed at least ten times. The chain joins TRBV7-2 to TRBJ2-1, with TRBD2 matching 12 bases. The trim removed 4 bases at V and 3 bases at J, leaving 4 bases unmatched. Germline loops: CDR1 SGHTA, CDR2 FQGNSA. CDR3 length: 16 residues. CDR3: CASSSKLAGGYNEQFF. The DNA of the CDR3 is TGTGCCAGCAGCTCAAAACTAGCGGGAGGCTACAATGAGCAGTTCTTC.

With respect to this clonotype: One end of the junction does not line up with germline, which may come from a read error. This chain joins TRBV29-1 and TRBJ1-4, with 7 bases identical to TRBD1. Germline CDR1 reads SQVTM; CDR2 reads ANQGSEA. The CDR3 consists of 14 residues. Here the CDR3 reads CSGRTGAANGKLFF. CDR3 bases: TGCAGCGGGCGAACAGGGGCCGCGAATGGAAAACTGTTTTTT.

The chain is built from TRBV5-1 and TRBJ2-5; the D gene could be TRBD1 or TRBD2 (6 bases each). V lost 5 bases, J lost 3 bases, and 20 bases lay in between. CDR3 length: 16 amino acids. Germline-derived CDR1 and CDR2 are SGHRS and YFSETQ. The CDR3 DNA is TGCGCCAGCAGTGGTTGGCAGGGGCCTAGCGAAGAGACCCAGTACTTC. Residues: CASSGWQGPSEETQYF.

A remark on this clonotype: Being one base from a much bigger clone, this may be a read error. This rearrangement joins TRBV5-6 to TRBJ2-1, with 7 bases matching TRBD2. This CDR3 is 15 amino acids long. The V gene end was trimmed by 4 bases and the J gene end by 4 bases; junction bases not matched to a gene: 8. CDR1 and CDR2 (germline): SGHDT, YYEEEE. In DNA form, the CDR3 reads TGTGCCAGCAGCCTTGGACTAGAGTTATACAATGAGCAGTTCTTC. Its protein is CASSLGLELYNEQFF.

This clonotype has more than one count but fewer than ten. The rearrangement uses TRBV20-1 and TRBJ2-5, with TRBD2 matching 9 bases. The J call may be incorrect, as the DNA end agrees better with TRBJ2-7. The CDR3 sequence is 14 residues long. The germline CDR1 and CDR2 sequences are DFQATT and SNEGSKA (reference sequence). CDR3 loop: CSARASGINYEQYF. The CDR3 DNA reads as TGCAGTGCCCGGGCTAGCGGGATAAACTACGAGCAGTACTTC.

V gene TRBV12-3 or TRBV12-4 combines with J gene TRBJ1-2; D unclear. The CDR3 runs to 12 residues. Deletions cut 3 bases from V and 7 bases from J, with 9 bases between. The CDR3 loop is CASSLQAAGYTF. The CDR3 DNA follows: TGTGCCAGCAGTTTGCAGGCGGCTGGCTACACCTTC.

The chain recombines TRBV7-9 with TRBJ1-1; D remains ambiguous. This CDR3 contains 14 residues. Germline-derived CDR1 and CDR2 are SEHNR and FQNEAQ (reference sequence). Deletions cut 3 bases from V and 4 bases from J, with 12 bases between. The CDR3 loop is CASSFPMAGTEAFF. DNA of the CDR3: TGTGCCAGCAGCTTTCCGATGGCGGGCACTGAAGCTTTCTTT.

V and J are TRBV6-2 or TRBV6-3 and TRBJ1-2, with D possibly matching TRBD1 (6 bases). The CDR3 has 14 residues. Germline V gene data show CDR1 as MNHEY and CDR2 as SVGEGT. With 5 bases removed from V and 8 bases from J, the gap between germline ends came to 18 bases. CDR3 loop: CASSRLGTRGGYTF. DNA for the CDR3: TGTGCCAGCAGTCGCCTAGGGACAAGAGGCGGCTACACCTTC.

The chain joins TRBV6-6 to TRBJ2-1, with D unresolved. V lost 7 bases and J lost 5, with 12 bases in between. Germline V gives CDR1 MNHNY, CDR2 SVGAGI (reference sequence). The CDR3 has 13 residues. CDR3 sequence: CASTNAYNNEQFF. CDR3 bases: TGTGCCAGCACCAACGCCTACAACAATGAGCAGTTCTTC.

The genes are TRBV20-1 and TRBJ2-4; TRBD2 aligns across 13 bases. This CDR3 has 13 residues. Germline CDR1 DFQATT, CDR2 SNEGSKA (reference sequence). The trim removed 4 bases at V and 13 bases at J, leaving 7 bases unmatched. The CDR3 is CSAIGTSGIEQYF. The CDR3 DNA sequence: TGCAGTGCTATCGGGACTAGCGGGATTGAGCAGTACTTC.

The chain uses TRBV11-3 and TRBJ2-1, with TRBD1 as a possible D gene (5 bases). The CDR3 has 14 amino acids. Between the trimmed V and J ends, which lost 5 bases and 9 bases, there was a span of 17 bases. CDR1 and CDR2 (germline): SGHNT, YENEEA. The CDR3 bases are TGTGCCAGCAGCCAGCGCAGGCAGGGCGGTGAGCAGTTCTTC. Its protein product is CASSQRRQGGEQFF.